A single sample gave rise to the 18 T cell receptor beta chains below, sequenced in a study of siplizumab effects on memory and regulatory T cells. Here immunoSEQ multiplex PCR was the method, and the copy in TCRdb shows in-frame clones only, minus some. The sample carries roughly 64,000 clones, roughly 96% recorded once. The source material was naive CD8+ T cells sorted from blood. These receptors were collected from a human donor in good health.

The chain carries TRBV4-1 and TRBJ2-7; D is undetermined. CDR3 length: 13 residues. Trimming removed 0 bases from V and 4 bases from J, with 7 bases in between. The germline gives CDR1 MGHRA, CDR2 YSYEKL. The CDR3, as DNA: TGCGCCAGCAGCCAAGATTCCCGTTACGAGCAGTACTTC. This gives the protein CASSQDSRYEQYF.

This rearrangement joins TRBV5-4 to TRBJ1-1; 9 bases are shared with TRBD1. Trimming at V came to 4 bases and at J to 2 bases, leaving 15 bases not matched to a gene. This CDR3 comprises 18 residues. Germline CDR1 reads SGHNT; CDR2 reads YYREEE (reference sequence). The CDR3 DNA sequence: TGTGCCAGCAGCCTATCGACAGGGGGTATTCCTTTTAACACTGAAGCTTTCTTT. Its protein is CASSLSTGGIPFNTEAFF. Full variable domain (rest looked up from reference TRBV5-4 and TRBJ1-1): ETGVTQSPTHLIKTRGQQVTLRCSSQSGHNTVSWYQQALGQGPQFIFQYYREEENGRGNFPPRFSGLQFPNYSSELNVNALELDDSALYLCASSLSTGGIPFNTEAFFGQGTRLTVV.

The J gene is TRBJ2-7, the V gene TRBV19; 12 positions match TRBD2. V dropped 5 bases and J dropped 2; count of bases not matched to a gene: 4. The CDR3 is 15 amino acids. From germline, CDR1 is LNHDA and CDR2 SQIVND (reference sequence). The CDR3 here is CASSEASGGAYEQYF. The CDR3 coding sequence is TGTGCCAGTAGTGAGGCTAGCGGGGGGGCCTACGAGCAGTACTTC.

The CDR3 DNA reads TGTGCCAGTAGTATAGGGGGGGATCTCTACGAGCAGTACTTC. Its translation: CASSIGGDLYEQYF. J is TRBJ2-7 and V is TRBV19; tentatively, D is TRBD2 (6 bases). Germline CDR1 LNHDA, CDR2 SQIVND (reference sequence). The CDR3 is 14 residues long. V lost 1 base to trimming and J lost 3 bases, with 10 bases between them. The full variable domain, with the rest looked up from reference TRBV19 and TRBJ2-7, is DGGITQSPKYLFRKEGQNVTLSCEQNLNHDAMYWYRQDPGQGLRLIYYSQIVNDFQKGDIAEGYSVSREKKESFPLTVTSAQKNPTAFYLCASSIGGDLYEQYFGPGTRLTVT.

The chain couples TRBV29-1 to TRBJ2-7; D is perhaps TRBD2 (6 bases). Germline V gives CDR1 SQVTM, CDR2 ANQGSEA. Trimming shortened V by 3 bases and J by 3 bases, and 9 bases separated the two germline ends. This CDR3 is built from 12 residues. CDR3 nucleotides: TGCAGCGTTGACGGGGGTAACTACGAGCAGTACTTC. Translation: CSVDGGNYEQYF.

The chain carries TRBV19 and TRBJ2-7, with D perhaps given as TRBD1 or TRBD2 (5 bases each). The CDR3 sequence is 14 residues long. Germline V lookup: CDR1 LNHDA, CDR2 SQIVND (reference sequence). Trimming pared 3 bases from V and 2 bases from J, leaving 11 bases between. The CDR3: CASSMGDGTYEQYF. The CDR3 coding sequence is TGTGCCAGTAGTATGGGGGACGGGACCTACGAGCAGTACTTC.

The chain combines TRBV5-4 with TRBJ2-7; 9 nucleotides match TRBD1. Germline CDR1 is SGHNT and CDR2 is YYREEE (reference sequence). Trimming took 2 bases from V and 1 from J; bases not matched to a gene: 1. The CDR3 sequence is 14 residues long. Here the CDR3 reads CASSFDRGSYEQYF. In nucleotides, the CDR3 is TGTGCCAGCAGCTTTGACAGGGGGTCCTACGAGCAGTACTTC.

V gene TRBV19 combines with J gene TRBJ1-5; D unresolved. Trimming cost V 6 bases and J 7 bases, with 10 bases left between them. The V gene's germline CDR1 is LNHDA and CDR2 SQIVND (reference sequence). The CDR3 runs 12 residues. The CDR3 protein is CASRDPEQPQHF. CDR3 DNA: TGTGCCAGTAGGGATCCCGAACAGCCCCAGCATTTT.

Notes on this clone: One end of the junction is discordant with germline, which a read error may explain. The chain has TRBV4-1 and TRBJ1-4; D might be TRBD1 (5 bases). This CDR3 contains 14 residues. In germline, CDR1 is MGHRA, CDR2 YSYEKL. The CDR3 loop reads CASSLTVNNENLFF. The CDR3 nucleotides are TGCGCCAGCAGCCTGACAGTAAATAATGAAAACCTGTTTTTT.

J is TRBJ2-3 and V is TRBV7-9, with unresolved D. Trimming pared 3 bases from V and 5 bases from J, leaving 6 bases between. The CDR3 extends over 12 amino acids. From germline, CDR1 is SEHNR and CDR2 FQNEAQ (reference sequence). The CDR3 is CASSFDRDTQYF. CDR3 sequence (DNA): TGTGCCAGCAGCTTTGATAGAGATACGCAGTATTTT. Supplemented by reference TRBV7-9 and TRBJ2-3, the full variable domain reads DTGVSQNPRHKITKRGQNVTFRCDPISEHNRLYWYRQTLGQGPEFLTYFQNEAQLEKSRLLSDRFSAERPKGSFSTLEIQRTEQGDSAMYLCASSFDRDTQYFGPGTRLTVL.

V and J are TRBV9 and TRBJ2-2; D not resolved. V was cut by 0 bases and J by 4 bases, with 4 bases left in between. Germline assignment: CDR1 SGDLS and CDR2 YYNGEE. The CDR3 is 13 residues long. CDR3 sequence: CASSVVSTGELFF. In nucleotides, the CDR3 is TGTGCCAGCAGCGTAGTTAGCACCGGGGAGCTGTTTTTT.

The chain has TRBV27 and TRBJ1-1; no clear D gene. The CDR3 is 16 residues long. The germline V gene encodes CDR1 MNHEY and CDR2 SMNVEV (reference sequence). Trimming pared 0 bases from V and 3 bases from J, leaving 14 bases between. The CDR3 DNA reads TGTGCCAGCAGTTTATCACCGGACGGACGGGACACTGAAGCTTTCTTT. It encodes CASSLSPDGRDTEAFF.

The chain recombines TRBV9 with TRBJ2-7; 12 bases map to TRBD2. J gave up 7 bases and V 4 bases, and 9 bases lay outside the gene matches. This CDR3 spans 15 amino acids. Germline CDR1 is SGDLS and CDR2 is YYNGEE. This chain's CDR3 is CASSPRLAGEGEQYF. The CDR3 coding sequence is TGTGCCAGCAGCCCTCGACTAGCGGGGGAGGGGGAGCAGTACTTC.

This sequence joins TRBV19 and TRBJ2-3; TRBD2 matches 8 bases. This CDR3 spans 15 amino acids. Germline V lookup: CDR1 LNHDA, CDR2 SQIVND (reference sequence). Trimming cost V 5 bases and J 4 bases; bases outside gene matches: 8. The CDR3 protein is CASSVSGGEADTQYF. As DNA, the CDR3 is TGTGCCAGTAGTGTCAGCGGGGGAGAGGCAGATACGCAGTATTTT.

The chain employs TRBV7-9 and TRBJ2-7, with D tentatively TRBD1 or TRBD2 (5 bases each). CDR1 is SEHNR, CDR2 FQNEAQ, per germline (reference sequence). Trimming removed 1 base at V and 2 bases at J, with 9 bases between. The CDR3 extends over 14 amino acids. CDR3 DNA sequence: TGTGCCAGCAGCTTAGGGGGGAAACCCTACGAGCAGTACTTC. Protein product: CASSLGGKPYEQYF.

The rearrangement joins TRBV7-9 to TRBJ2-7; TRBD2 agrees at 10 bases. Looked up from germline, CDR1 is SEHNR and CDR2 is FQNEAQ (reference sequence). The J segment lost 0 bases and the V segment lost 4 bases, leaving 3 bases of the junction unmatched. This CDR3 is built from 15 residues. This CDR3 reads CASSYPSGGSYEQYF. Here the CDR3 DNA reads TGTGCCAGCAGCTATCCTAGCGGGGGCTCCTACGAGCAGTACTTC. Drawing the rest from reference TRBV7-9 and TRBJ2-7, the complete variable domain is DTGVSQNPRHKITKRGQNVTFRCDPISEHNRLYWYRQTLGQGPEFLTYFQNEAQLEKSRLLSDRFSAERPKGSFSTLEIQRTEQGDSAMYLCASSYPSGGSYEQYFGPGTRLTVT.

J is TRBJ2-4 and V is TRBV7-8, with TRBD1 identical over 9 bases. This CDR3 has 14 residues. Germline CDR1 and CDR2: SGHVS and FQNEAQ. Trimming took 3 bases from V and 6 from J; bases not matched to a gene: 3. The CDR3 loop reads CASSLGQGGNIQYF. The CDR3 nucleotides read TGTGCCAGCAGCTTGGGACAGGGAGGAAACATTCAGTACTTC.

This clone is a singleton in its sample. The chain carries TRBV6-1 and TRBJ1-5, with D unresolved. Trimming stripped 7 bases from V and 5 bases from J, with 18 bases between. This CDR3 region has 15 residues. Germline V gives CDR1 MNHNS, CDR2 SASEGT. CDR3 amino acids: CASNPLYSQDQPQHF. The CDR3 DNA is TGTGCCAGCAACCCCCTTTACAGCCAAGATCAGCCCCAGCATTTT.